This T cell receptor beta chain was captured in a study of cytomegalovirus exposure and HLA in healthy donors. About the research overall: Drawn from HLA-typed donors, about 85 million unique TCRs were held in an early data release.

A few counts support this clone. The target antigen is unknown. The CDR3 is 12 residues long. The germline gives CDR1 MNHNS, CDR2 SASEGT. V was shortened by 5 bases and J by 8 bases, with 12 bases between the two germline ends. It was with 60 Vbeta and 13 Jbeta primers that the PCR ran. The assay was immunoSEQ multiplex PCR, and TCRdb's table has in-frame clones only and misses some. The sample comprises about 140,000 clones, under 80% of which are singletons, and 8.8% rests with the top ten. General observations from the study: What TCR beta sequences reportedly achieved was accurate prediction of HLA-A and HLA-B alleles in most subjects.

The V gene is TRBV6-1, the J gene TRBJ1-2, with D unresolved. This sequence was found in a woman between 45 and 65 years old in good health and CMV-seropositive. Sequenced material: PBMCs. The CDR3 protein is CASSLRGSGYTF. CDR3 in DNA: TGTGCCAGCAGTTTGAGAGGAAGCGGCTACACCTTC.